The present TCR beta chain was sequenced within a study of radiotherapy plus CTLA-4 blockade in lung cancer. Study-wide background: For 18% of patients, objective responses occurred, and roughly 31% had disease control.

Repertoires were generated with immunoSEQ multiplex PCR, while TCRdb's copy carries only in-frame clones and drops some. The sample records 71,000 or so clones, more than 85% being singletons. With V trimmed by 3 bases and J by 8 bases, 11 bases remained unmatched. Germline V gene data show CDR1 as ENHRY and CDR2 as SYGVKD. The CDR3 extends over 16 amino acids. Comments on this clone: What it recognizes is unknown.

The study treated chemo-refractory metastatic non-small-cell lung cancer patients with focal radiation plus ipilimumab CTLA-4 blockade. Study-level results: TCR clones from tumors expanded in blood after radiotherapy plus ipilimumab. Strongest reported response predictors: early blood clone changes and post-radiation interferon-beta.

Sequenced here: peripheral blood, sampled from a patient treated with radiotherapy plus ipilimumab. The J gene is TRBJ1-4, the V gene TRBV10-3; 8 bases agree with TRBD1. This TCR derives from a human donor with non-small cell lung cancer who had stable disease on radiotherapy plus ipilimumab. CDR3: CAISDGRGQGREKLFF. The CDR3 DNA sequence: TGTGCCATCAGTGATGGCCGCGGACAGGGAAGAGAAAAACTGTTTTTT.